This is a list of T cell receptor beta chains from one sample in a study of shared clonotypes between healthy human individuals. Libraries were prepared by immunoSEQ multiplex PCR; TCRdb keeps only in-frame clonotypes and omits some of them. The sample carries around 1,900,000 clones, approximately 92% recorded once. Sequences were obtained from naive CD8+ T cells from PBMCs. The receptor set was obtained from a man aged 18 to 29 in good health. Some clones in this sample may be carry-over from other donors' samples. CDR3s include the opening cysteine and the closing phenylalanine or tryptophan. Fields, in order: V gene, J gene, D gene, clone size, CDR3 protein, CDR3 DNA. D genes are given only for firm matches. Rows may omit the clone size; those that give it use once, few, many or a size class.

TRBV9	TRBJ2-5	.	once	CASSAPLTETQYF	TGTGCCAGCAGCGCCCCTTTAACGGAGACCCAGTACTTC
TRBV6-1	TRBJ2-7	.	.	CASKYVTGANHEQYF	TGTGCCAGCAAGTATGTCACGGGAGCGAATCACGAGCAGTACTTC
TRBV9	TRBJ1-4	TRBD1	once	CASSEGQGNEKLFF	TGTGCCAGCAGCGAGGGACAGGGGAATGAAAAACTGTTTTTT
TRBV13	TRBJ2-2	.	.	CASSSRGGVVTNTGELFF	TGTGCCAGCAGCTCCCGTGGAGGGGTGGTCACAAACACCGGGGAGCTGTTTTTT
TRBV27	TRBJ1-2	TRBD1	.	CASSQGQGAYGGYTF	TGTGCCAGCAGTCAAGGACAGGGGGCTTATGGTGGCTACACCTTC
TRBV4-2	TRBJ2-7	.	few	CASSQGASYEQYF	TGTGCCAGCAGCCAAGGGGCTTCCTACGAGCAGTACTTC
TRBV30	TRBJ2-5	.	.	CAWSVRSVARKETQYF	TGTGCCTGGAGTGTACGCTCTGTGGCACGGAAAGAGACCCAGTACTTC
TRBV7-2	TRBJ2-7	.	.	CASSLYRDYEQYF	TGTGCCAGCAGCTTATACAGGGACTACGAGCAGTACTTC
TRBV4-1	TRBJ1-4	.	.	CASSHKIATNEKLFF	TGCGCCAGCAGCCACAAAATAGCAACTAATGAAAAACTGTTTTTT
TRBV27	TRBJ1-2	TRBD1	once	CASSPGQGARGYTF	TGTGCCAGCAGTCCAGGACAGGGGGCGCGGGGCTACACCTTC
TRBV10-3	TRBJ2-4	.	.	CANSWGRVYIQYF	TGTGCCAACTCATGGGGGCGGGTGTACATTCAGTACTTC
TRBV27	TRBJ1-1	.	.	CASSLMTGNTEAFF	TGTGCCAGCAGTTTAATGACCGGGAACACTGAAGCTTTCTTT
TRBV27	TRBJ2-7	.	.	CASSPTVHEQYF	TGTGCCAGCAGTCCGACTGTCCACGAGCAGTACTTC
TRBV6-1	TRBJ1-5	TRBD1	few	CASRQGNQPQHF	TGTGCCAGCCGACAGGGGAATCAGCCCCAGCATTTT
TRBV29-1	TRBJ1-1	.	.	CSVPGDGAFF	TGCAGCGTCCCGGGGGACGGAGCTTTCTTT
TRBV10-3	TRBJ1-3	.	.	CAISGTTGNTIYF	TGTGCCATCAGCGGGACAACTGGAAACACCATATATTTT
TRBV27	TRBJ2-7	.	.	CASSSGAEQYF	TGTGCCAGCAGTTCAGGGGCCGAGCAGTACTTC
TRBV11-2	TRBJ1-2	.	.	CASSPVNYGYTF	TGTGCCAGCAGCCCTGTTAACTATGGCTACACCTTC
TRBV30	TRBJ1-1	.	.	CAWSSFRRLTTEAFF	TGTGCCTGGAGTTCTTTCCGGAGGCTGACCACTGAAGCTTTCTTT
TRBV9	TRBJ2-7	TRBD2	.	CASSVVAGGFYEQYF	TGTGCCAGCAGCGTAGTTGCGGGAGGCTTCTACGAGCAGTACTTC
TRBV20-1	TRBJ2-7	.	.	CSAYQGHEQYF	TGCAGTGCTTATCAGGGCCACGAGCAGTACTTC
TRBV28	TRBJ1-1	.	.	CASSYGQRNTEAFF	TGTGCCAGCAGCTATGGACAGAGAAACACTGAAGCTTTCTTT
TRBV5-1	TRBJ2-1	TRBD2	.	CASSLTPSGRSSSYNEQFF	TGCGCCAGCAGCTTGACCCCTAGCGGGAGGTCCAGCTCCTACAATGAGCAGTTCTTC
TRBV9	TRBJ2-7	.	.	CASSVTGRSSYEQYF	TGTGCCAGCAGCGTGACGGGAAGGAGCTCCTACGAGCAGTACTTC
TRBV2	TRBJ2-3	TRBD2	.	CASTREGSSTDTQYF	TGTGCCAGCACCCGGGAGGGTTCTAGCACAGATACGCAGTATTTT
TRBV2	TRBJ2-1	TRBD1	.	CASGETGEFF	TGTGCCAGCGGAGAGACAGGGGAGTTCTTC
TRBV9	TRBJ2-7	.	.	CASSVVGGDPYEQYF	TGTGCCAGCAGCGTAGTGGGGGGCGATCCCTACGAGCAGTACTTC
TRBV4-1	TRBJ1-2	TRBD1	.	CASSQVTGTGVTNYGYTF	TGCGCCAGCAGCCAAGTCACCGGGACAGGCGTCACTAACTATGGCTACACCTTC
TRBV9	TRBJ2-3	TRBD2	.	CASTTSGSTDTQYF	TGTGCCAGTACAACTAGCGGGAGCACAGATACGCAGTATTTT
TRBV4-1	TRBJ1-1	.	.	CASSQVTGTEAFF	TGCGCCAGCAGCCAGGTTACAGGGACGGAAGCTTTCTTT
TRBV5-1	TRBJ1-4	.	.	CASSLAAEKLFF	TGCGCCAGCAGCTTGGCCGCTGAAAAACTGTTTTTT
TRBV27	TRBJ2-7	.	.	CASSSYYTSYEQYF	TGTGCCAGCAGTTCATACTATACCTCCTACGAGCAGTACTTC
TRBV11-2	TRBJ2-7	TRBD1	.	CASSLWTGGPREQYF	TGTGCCAGCAGCTTGTGGACAGGGGGCCCCAGGGAGCAGTACTTC
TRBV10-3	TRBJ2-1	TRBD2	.	CAISWTSGNEQFF	TGTGCCATCAGTTGGACTAGCGGGAATGAGCAGTTCTTC
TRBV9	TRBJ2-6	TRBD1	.	CASSVGTGGLGANVLTF	TGTGCCAGCAGCGTAGGGACAGGGGGTCTTGGGGCCAACGTCCTGACTTTC
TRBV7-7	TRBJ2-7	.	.	CASSLYEGDSYEQYF	TGTGCCAGCAGCTTATATGAGGGGGACTCCTACGAGCAGTACTTC
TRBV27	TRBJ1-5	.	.	CASSLISGRGNQPQHF	TGTGCCAGCAGTTTAATATCGGGCAGGGGAAATCAGCCCCAGCATTTT
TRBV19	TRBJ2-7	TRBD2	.	CASSKASGRNSEQYF	TGTGCCAGTAGTAAGGCTAGCGGGAGGAATTCCGAGCAGTACTTC
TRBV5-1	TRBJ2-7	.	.	CASSLSHGNEQYF	TGCGCCAGCAGCTTGTCACACGGAAACGAGCAGTACTTC
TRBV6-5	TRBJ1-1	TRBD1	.	CASRMDRGSEAFF	TGTGCCAGCAGAATGGACAGGGGGTCTGAAGCTTTCTTT
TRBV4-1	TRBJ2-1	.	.	CASSQFRDSANEQFF	TGCGCCAGCAGCCAGTTCCGGGACTCCGCAAATGAGCAGTTCTTC
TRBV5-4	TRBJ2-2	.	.	CASWGHRNTGELFF	TGTGCCAGTTGGGGACATCGGAACACCGGGGAGCTGTTTTTT
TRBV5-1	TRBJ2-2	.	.	CASSPEVFTGELFF	TGCGCCAGCAGCCCGGAGGTGTTCACCGGGGAGCTGTTTTTT
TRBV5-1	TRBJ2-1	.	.	CASSPAAQGSYNEQFF	TGCGCCAGCAGCCCGGCGGCGCAGGGGTCCTACAATGAGCAGTTCTTC
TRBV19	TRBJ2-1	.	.	CASSIGALSYNEQFF	TGTGCCAGTAGTATAGGAGCTTTGTCCTACAATGAGCAGTTCTTC
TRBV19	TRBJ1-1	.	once	CASSIDLEDPEAFF	TGTGCCAGTAGTATAGATCTCGAGGACCCCGAAGCTTTCTTT
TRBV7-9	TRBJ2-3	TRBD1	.	CASSRTGAVDTQYF	TGTGCCAGCAGTCGGACAGGGGCCGTGGATACGCAGTATTTT
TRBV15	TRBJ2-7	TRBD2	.	CATSPGTSGLWEQYF	TGTGCCACCAGCCCCGGGACTAGCGGTCTTTGGGAGCAGTACTTC
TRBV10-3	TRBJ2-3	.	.	CAISDLGGSDTQYF	TGTGCCATCAGTGACCTAGGCGGGTCAGATACGCAGTATTTT